The T cell receptor (beta chain) described here comes from a study of T cells after posttransplantation cyclophosphamide. Repertoires were generated with immunoSEQ multiplex PCR, while TCRdb's copy carries only in-frame clones and drops some. The sample has more than 5,500 clones, about four fifths seen once; the top ten hold 20%. From germline, CDR1 is SGHVS and CDR2 FQNEAQ. The CDR3 runs to 15 residues. The V gene lost 4 bases and the J gene lost 2 bases, with 12 bases spanning the gap. Busulfan-fludarabine conditioning, marrow transplant, and cyclophosphamide on days +3 and +4 were administered. The sample in question was PBMCs, obtained after allogeneic stem cell transplant with posttransplant cyclophosphamide. V usage is TRBV7-8 and J usage is TRBJ2-1; TRBD2 is a possible D gene (5 bases). This TCR came from a female patient aged 45-60 years who received an allogeneic stem cell transplant from a related donor, was CMV-positive, and had no GVHD. Part of the T cell pool may stem from the graft donor. CDR3 amino acids: CASSYRDSPYNEQFF. The CDR3 bases are TGTGCCAGCAGCTACCGGGATAGTCCCTACAATGAGCAGTTCTTC.